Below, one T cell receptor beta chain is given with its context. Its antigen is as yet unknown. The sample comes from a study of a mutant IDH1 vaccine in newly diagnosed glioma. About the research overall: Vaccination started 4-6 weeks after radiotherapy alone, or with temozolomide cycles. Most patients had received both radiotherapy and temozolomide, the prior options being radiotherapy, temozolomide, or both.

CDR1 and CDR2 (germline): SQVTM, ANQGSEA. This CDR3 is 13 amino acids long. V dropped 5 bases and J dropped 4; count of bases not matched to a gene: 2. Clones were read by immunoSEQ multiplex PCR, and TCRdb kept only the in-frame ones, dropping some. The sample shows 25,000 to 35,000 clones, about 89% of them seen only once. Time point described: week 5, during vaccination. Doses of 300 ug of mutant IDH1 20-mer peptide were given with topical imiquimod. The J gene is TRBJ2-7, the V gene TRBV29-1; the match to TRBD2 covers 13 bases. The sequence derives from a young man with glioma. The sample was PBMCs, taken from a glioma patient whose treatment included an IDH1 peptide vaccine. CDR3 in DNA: TGCAGCGTTCGGACTAGCGGGGGTTACGAGCAGTACTTC. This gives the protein CSVRTSGGYEQYF.